The T cell receptor (beta chain) described here comes from a study of blood T cell repertoires in COVID-19 (dated by TCRdb to the early 2020s). Study-wide context: Samples covering the acute and convalescent phases of COVID-19 were provided by collaborators in the United States, Italy and Spain. The repertoires were made available in a free public database intended to serve as a resource for research on the immune response to SARS-CoV-2. The samples were drawn from two sources: the first 160 participants of the ongoing ImmuneRACE study, and over 950 subjects contributed by 6 global collaborators. Where available, HLA class I and class II types were taken from metadata supplied by the sample provider and were not determined by assay-based typing. Nearly every sample came with metadata listing a de-identified subject ID, COVID-19 status, age in years and sex. The prospective study material was composed of cDNA or gDNA derived from T cells, B-cell-depleted T cells, or PBMCs. Subjects who had been exposed to COVID-19, were actively infected with it, or had recovered from it provided the deeply sampled blood TCRbeta repertoires that made up the dataset.

Spanning cysteine to phenylalanine, the CDR3 consists of 15 amino acids. The only DNA kept is the CDR3, 45 bases in frame from the first base. CDR1 and CDR2, looked up from the germline V gene, are LGHNA and YSLEER. From V the trimming removes 0 bases and from J it removes 11 bases, while the gene matches leave 8 bases of the junction unaccounted for. TCRbeta CDR3 regions were amplified from genomic DNA by means of the immunoSEQ Assay, a bias-controlled multiplex PCR. Under the source paper's analysis protocol: The number of nucleated cells in each sample was estimated from the amplification of reference gene primers within the assay. Sequence reads were collapsed and filtered to measure the absolute abundance of every unique TCRbeta CDR3 rearrangement. Productive Simpson clonality was computed per sample as the square root of Simpson's diversity index over productive rearrangements. Sourced from immuneACCESS, this table was stored by TCRdb with only in-frame sequences that have V and J called. A share of the clones is absent; for the studies checked, an unresolved V gene accounts for under half, and the remainder has no known explanation. V, J and clone size derive from that table, while D and trimming were established from the DNA sequence. This sample has more than 60,000 clones in its table, and around nine tenths of those were observed once. Under 6% of the sample lies in the top ten.

Overall results and qualifications from the work: The amount of clinical and demographic metadata varied by source and participant and was provided uncurated.

Whole blood was collected in K2EDTA tubes by collaborating institutions according to the institutions' own protocols. For TCRbeta analysis, collaborator samples were shipped as frozen whole blood, as isolated PBMCs, or as DNA extracted from either sample type. Regarding this clone: The target of this receptor is not known. No base-level quality is on record; no much larger clone is a single base apart.

The sequenced sample consisted of peripheral blood. The rearranged segments are TRBV4-3 and TRBJ2-1; 9 bases in the middle match TRBD2. The clonotype was recovered from a human donor in a cohort sampled during active COVID-19. The CDR3 protein sequence reads: CASSQEGRGGGQQFF. The DNA sequence reads TGCGCCAGCAGCCAAGAAGGGCGGGGGGGCGGACAGCAGTTCTTC.